This entry is about one T cell receptor beta chain. The antigen is not known. This entry belongs to a study of blood T cells in healthy people across ages. Study results and limitations: With age, beta diversity per million T cells declined roughly linearly, significantly by 40.

A second PCR, run for about 6 to 11 cycles, used a sample-barcoded 5' primer plus a J-beta primer mix. TCRdb re-called the 5' RACE reads through MiXCR, storing one row per CDR3 protein. The sample consists of about 1,000,000 distinct CDR3 sequences, 40% to 50% of them appearing once. This CDR3 is built from 16 residues. Per the germline V gene, CDR1 is PRHDT and CDR2 is FYEKMQ (reference sequence). V lost 2 bases, J lost 1 base, and 7 bases stayed unmatched. Sequencing used blood. The V gene is TRBV13, the J gene TRBJ2-7, with 8 bases lining up with TRBD1. The receptor's source is a woman aged 55-70 years in good health. The CDR3 DNA is TGTGCCAGCAGCTTATCGGGGACAGGAGGATCCTACGAGCAGTACTTC. As protein: CASSLSGTGGSYEQYF.